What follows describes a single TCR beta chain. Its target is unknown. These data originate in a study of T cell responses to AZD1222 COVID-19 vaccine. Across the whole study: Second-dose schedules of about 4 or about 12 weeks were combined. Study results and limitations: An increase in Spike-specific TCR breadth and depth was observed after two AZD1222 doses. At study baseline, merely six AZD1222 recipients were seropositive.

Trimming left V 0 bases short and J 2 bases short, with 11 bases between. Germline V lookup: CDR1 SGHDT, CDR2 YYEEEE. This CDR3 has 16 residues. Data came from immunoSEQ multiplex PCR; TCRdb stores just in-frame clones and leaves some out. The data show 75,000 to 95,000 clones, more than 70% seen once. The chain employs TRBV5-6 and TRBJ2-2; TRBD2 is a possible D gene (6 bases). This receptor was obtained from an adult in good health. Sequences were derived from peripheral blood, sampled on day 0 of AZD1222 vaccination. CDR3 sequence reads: CASSLVKGGNTGELFF. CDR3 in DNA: TGTGCCAGCAGCTTGGTAAAGGGAGGTAACACCGGGGAGCTGTTTTTT.